This TCR beta chain stems from a study of T cell changes during pregnancy in multiple sclerosis (dated by TCRdb to between 2018 and 2021). Study-level background: The study examined how the T cell repertoire changed over the course of pregnancy in women with multiple sclerosis.

The library was obtained by the immunoSEQ multiplex PCR assay. The immuneACCESS repertoire file appears here via TCRdb, limited to in-frame rearrangements. These files lack a portion of the clones; in checked studies, under half of the deficit traces to unresolved V genes, and the cause of the others is not known. The sample has around 30,000 clones on record, approximately 90% of them singletons. The ten largest clonotypes hold around 4% of the sample. The V end loses 4 bases and the J end loses 4 bases, and a stretch of 11 bases separates them. CDR1 and CDR2 were assigned from the germline V gene as SGHRS and YFSETQ. From the cysteine up to the phenylalanine, the CDR3 has a length of 14 residues. Only the CDR3 portion is preserved as DNA: 42 bases, with reading frame beginning at the first base. With respect to this clone: Its target antigen remains unknown. No per-base quality is available; no much larger clone lies one base away.

This receptor was identified in a female donor with multiple sclerosis, enrolled in a pregnancy study. Sequenced here: CD8+ T cells from peripheral blood mononuclear cells, sampled in the second trimester of pregnancy. The chain is assembled from TRBV5-1 and TRBJ2-2; the D gene remains uncertain. The DNA sequence reads TGCGCCAGCAGCCTAGGTGTTGCCACCGGGGAGCTGTTTTTT. The encoded protein is CASSLGVATGELFF. The CDR3, completed at both ends by the reference TRBV5-1 and TRBJ2-2 genes, gives the full variable domain KAGVTQTPRYLIKTRGQQVTLSCSPISGHRSVSWYQQTPGQGLQFLFEYFSETQRNKGNFPGRFSGRQFSNSRSEMNVSTLELGDSALYLCASSLGVATGELFFGEGSRLTVL.